Listed below are T cell receptor beta chains from one sample, sequenced in a study of blood T cell repertoires in COVID-19. Measured with immunoSEQ multiplex PCR; TCRdb has only the in-frame clones, and not every one. The sample consists of fewer than 200,000 clones, approximately 85% of them appearing once. Input material: peripheral blood. The source of these receptors is a man aged 60 to 75 who had recovered from COVID-19. Each CDR3 is given with its conserved first and last residue. D genes are given only for firm matches. Some rows have no size entry. The others give once, few or many, or a class for an expanded clone.

16	TRBD1	once	TRBV6-5	TRBJ1-2	TGTGCCAGCAGTTACTCGTTCCAGGGGGCATCTACCGGCTACACCTTC	CASSYSFQGASTGYTF
17	TRBD2	NA	TRBV4-3	TRBJ2-3	TGCGCCAGCAGCCAAGAGGGGTTAGCGGGATCCTCCGATACGCAGTATTTT	CASSQEGLAGSSDTQYF
15	NA	NA	TRBV7-2	TRBJ1-1	TGTGCCAGCACCTCCGGGGTGGGTCTGAACACTGAAGCTTTCTTT	CASTSGVGLNTEAFF
15	TRBD1	NA	TRBV5-4	TRBJ1-1	TGTGCCAGCAGCTTCCCACAGGGGACCCACACTGAAGCTTTCTTT	CASSFPQGTHTEAFF
16	TRBD1	NA	TRBV9	TRBJ2-2	TGTGCCAGCAGCGTAGGGGGCAGGGGGCTTACCGGGGAGCTGTTTTTT	CASSVGGRGLTGELFF
16	TRBD1	NA	TRBV4-2	TRBJ2-7	TGTGCCAGCAGCCAAGATGTGGGACAGGAGACCTACGAGCAGTACTTC	CASSQDVGQETYEQYF
16	NA	NA	TRBV7-2	TRBJ1-3	TGTGCCAGCAGCCGTACGGGGGGCGCCTCTGGAAACACCATATATTTT	CASSRTGGASGNTIYF
17	TRBD2	NA	TRBV7-2	TRBJ2-3	TGTGCCAGCAGCTTAGTAGCGGGGGGGTATAGCACAGATACGCAGTATTTT	CASSLVAGGYSTDTQYF
14	NA	NA	TRBV7-3	TRBJ2-2	TGTGCCAGCAGCTTAAGGGAGTATTCCGGGGAGCTGTTTTTT	CASSLREYSGELFF
15	NA	NA	TRBV3-1/TRBV3-2	TRBJ2-5	TGTGCCAGCAGCCAAGAAAGGACATTACAAGAGACCCAGTACTTC	CASSQERTLQETQYF
11	NA	many	TRBV29-1	TRBJ1-2	TGCAGCTCGGCGGCGGACTATGGCTACACCTTC	CSSAADYGYTF
11	NA	NA	TRBV5-1	TRBJ2-7	TGCGCCAGCAGCTGGTCGGGTGAGCAGTACTTC	CASSWSGEQYF
16	NA	NA	TRBV2	TRBJ1-3	TGTGCCAGCAGTGCCGACAGCAGTACTTCTGGAAACACCATATATTTT	CASSADSSTSGNTIYF
19	NA	NA	TRBV3-1/TRBV3-2	TRBJ1-1	TGTGCCAGCAGCCAAGATACCGGGGGGCAGCTCTGGACGAACACTGAAGCTTTCTTT	CASSQDTGGQLWTNTEAFF
15	NA	NA	TRBV19	TRBJ1-2	TGTGCCAGTAGTATTGGGGCAGGAGCTAACTATGGCTACACCTTC	CASSIGAGANYGYTF
15	NA	NA	TRBV5-4	TRBJ1-5	TGTGCCAGCAGCTTTTTCGGGGTCCTGGATCAGCCCCAGCATTTT	CASSFFGVLDQPQHF
13	NA	once	TRBV7-3	TRBJ1-6	TGTGCCAGCAGCTTAAGGCATAATTCACCCCTCCACTTT	CASSLRHNSPLHF
18	NA	NA	TRBV7-9	TRBJ2-2	TGTGCCAGCAGCTTAGATCCCGTTACAGGGTGGCACACCGGGGAGCTGTTTTTT	CASSLDPVTGWHTGELFF
15	NA	NA	TRBV7-9	TRBJ2-1	TGTGCCAGCAGCTACAGGGAAAGCTCCTACAATGAGCAGTTCTTC	CASSYRESSYNEQFF
13	NA	NA	TRBV19	TRBJ1-2	TGTGCCAGTAGTATAGATCTGGACTCTGGCTACACCTTC	CASSIDLDSGYTF
16	TRBD1	NA	TRBV6-6	TRBJ1-3	TGTGCCAGCAGTTACTCGGCCAGGGGGCAAGGAAACACCATATATTTT	CASSYSARGQGNTIYF
14	TRBD1	NA	TRBV6-5	TRBJ2-7	TGTGCCAGCACCCCCCGGGACAGCTCCTACGAGCAGTACTTC	CASTPRDSSYEQYF
16	TRBD1	NA	TRBV9	TRBJ2-2	TGTGCCAGCAGCGCCTGGGACAGGGGGAACACCGGGGAGCTGTTTTTT	CASSAWDRGNTGELFF
16	NA	once	TRBV5-6	TRBJ2-4	TGTGCCAGCAGCTTGGGAGGAGAACTAGCCAAAAACATTCAGTACTTC	CASSLGGELAKNIQYF
20	TRBD1	NA	TRBV4-3	TRBJ1-2	TGCGCCAGCAGCCAAGATTTAGTCTTGGGGACAGCGATAACTAACTATGGCTACACCTTC	CASSQDLVLGTAITNYGYTF
13	NA	NA	TRBV13	TRBJ1-1	TGTGCCAGCAGCTTAAGGGGTTATACTGAAGCTTTCTTT	CASSLRGYTEAFF
14	NA	NA	TRBV3-1/TRBV3-2	TRBJ1-2	TGTGCCAGCAGCCAAGTTCCGGGGAGCTATGGCTACACCTTC	CASSQVPGSYGYTF
13	NA	NA	TRBV29-1	TRBJ2-5	TGCAGCGTTGAGGGCAGGGCTCAAGAGACCCAGTACTTC	CSVEGRAQETQYF
14	NA	NA	TRBV2	TRBJ1-5	TGTGCCAGCAGTGAAGTACAGTGGGATCAGCCCCAGCATTTT	CASSEVQWDQPQHF
14	TRBD2	NA	TRBV7-9	TRBJ2-1	TGTGCCAGCAGACTAGCGGGGGCCAACAATGAGCAGTTCTTC	CASRLAGANNEQFF
16	NA	once	TRBV9	TRBJ2-7	TGTGCCAGCAGCTCACGTGGGGCGTCTAGCTCCTACGAGCAGTACTTC	CASSSRGASSSYEQYF
15	NA	NA	TRBV9	TRBJ2-3	TGTGCCAGCAGCGTCCTAACGAGTAGCACAGATACGCAGTATTTT	CASSVLTSSTDTQYF
16	TRBD1	NA	TRBV7-6	TRBJ2-1	TGTGCCAGCAGCTCAACACGGGTGACAGGGGACAATGAGCAGTTCTTC	CASSSTRVTGDNEQFF
15	TRBD1	NA	TRBV7-2	TRBJ2-3	TGTGCCAGCAGCCCCGACAGGGGGTACACAGATACGCAGTATTTT	CASSPDRGYTDTQYF
15	TRBD1	NA	TRBV11-2	TRBJ2-7	TGTGCCAGCAGTTTTACCCCGGACAGGTCCTACGAGCAGTACTTC	CASSFTPDRSYEQYF
15	NA	many	TRBV9	TRBJ1-5	TGTGCCAGCAGCGTAGGACCTATAGAGGGTCAGCCCCAGCATTTT	CASSVGPIEGQPQHF
11	NA	NA	TRBV24-1	TRBJ2-1	TGTGCCACCCGGTCGAATTTTGAGCAGTTCTTC	CATRSNFEQFF
14	NA	NA	TRBV2	TRBJ2-5	TGTGCCAGCAGCGGGACTGCCGAACAAGAGACCCAGTACTTC	CASSGTAEQETQYF
15	NA	many	TRBV5-1	TRBJ1-2	TGCGCCAGCAGCCTGGCAGAGGGAGACGTCGATGGCTACACCTTC	CASSLAEGDVDGYTF